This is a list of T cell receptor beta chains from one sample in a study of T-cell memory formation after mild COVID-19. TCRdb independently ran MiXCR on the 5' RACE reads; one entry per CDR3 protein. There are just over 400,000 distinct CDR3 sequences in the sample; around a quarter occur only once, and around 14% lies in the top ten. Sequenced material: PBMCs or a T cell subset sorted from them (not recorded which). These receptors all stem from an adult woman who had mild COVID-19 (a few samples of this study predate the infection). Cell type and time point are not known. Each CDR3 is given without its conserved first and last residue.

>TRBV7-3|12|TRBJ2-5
ASSLTKSEETQY
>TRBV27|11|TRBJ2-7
ASSSDKAYEQY
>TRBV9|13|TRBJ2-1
ASSVEGSGINEQF
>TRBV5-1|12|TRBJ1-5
ASSPGAGDQPQH
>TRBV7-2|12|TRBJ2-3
ASSLELVTDTQY
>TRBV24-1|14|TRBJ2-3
ATSEPTSPNTDTQY
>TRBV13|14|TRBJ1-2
ASSSDLGDRVNGYT
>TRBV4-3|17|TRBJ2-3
ASSQARLAGGPDIDTQY
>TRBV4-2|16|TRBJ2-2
ASSQDLGLAENTGELF
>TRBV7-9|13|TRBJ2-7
ASSLVASDAYEQY
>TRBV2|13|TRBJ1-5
ASSPVGGSNQPQH
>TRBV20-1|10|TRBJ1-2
SARDQGYGYT
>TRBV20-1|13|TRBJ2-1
SARARDSTYNEQF
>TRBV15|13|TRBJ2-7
ATSRGDYGRTEQY
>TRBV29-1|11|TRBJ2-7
SVLSASTYEQY
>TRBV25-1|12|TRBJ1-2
ASTPGQGAGGYT
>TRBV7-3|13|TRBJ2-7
ASSFSGGSSYEQY
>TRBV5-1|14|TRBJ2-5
ASSLTLAGGSETQY
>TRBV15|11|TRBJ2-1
ATSRGQTSEQF
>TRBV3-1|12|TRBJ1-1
ASSQEPLGRGAF
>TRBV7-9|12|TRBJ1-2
ASSRRQFQNGYT
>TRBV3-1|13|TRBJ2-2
ASRWTGGAMGELF
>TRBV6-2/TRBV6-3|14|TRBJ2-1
ASSFHLAAAYNEQF
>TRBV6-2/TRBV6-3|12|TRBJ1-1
ASRPMDRNTEAF
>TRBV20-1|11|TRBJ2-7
SAINSLVHEQY
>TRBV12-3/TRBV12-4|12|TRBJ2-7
ASRRTGRSYEQY
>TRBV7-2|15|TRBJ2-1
ASSPGGRLSSYNEQF
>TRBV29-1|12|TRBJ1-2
SVRTLRANYGYT
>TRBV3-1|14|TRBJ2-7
ASSQYTSGRTEEQY
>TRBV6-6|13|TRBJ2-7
ASSPSTSPSDEQY
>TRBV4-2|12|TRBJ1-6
ASSQEERNSPLH
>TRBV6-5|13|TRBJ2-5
ASSYSPGRYETQY
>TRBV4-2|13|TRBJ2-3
ASSQDRRAADTQY
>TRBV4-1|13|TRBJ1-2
ASSQENGGMYGYT
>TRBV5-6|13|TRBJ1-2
ASSWDRGRSRGYT
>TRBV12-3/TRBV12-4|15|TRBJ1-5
ASRVDRGSMSNQPQH
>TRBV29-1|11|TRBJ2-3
SVGGQRTDTQY
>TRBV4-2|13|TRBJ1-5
ASSQERGGNQPQH
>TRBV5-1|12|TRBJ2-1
ASSLWTENSGQF
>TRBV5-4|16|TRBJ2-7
ASSLGRGQGASTYEQY
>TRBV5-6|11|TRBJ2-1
ASSLGGRDEQF
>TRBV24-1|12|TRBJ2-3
ATDDRSTTGTQY
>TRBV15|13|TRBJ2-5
ATYPGGSGQETQY
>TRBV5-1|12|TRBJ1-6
ASSLTGPNSPLH
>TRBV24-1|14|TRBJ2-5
ATSDWGQGAGETQY
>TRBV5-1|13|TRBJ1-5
ASSLLGLSNQPQH
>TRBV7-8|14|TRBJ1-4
ASSLAIHLGDEKLF
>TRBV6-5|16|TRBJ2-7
ASSLEGAGGQRVREQY
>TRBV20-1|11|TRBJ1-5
SARDDPNQPQH
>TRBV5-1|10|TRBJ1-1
ASSFGTAEAF
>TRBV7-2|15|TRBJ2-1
ASSTPGAGGPYNEQF
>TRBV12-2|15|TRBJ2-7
ASRPGTSGMASYEQY
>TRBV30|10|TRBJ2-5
AWSSGWETQY
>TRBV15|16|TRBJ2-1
ATSKTGTGIRTYNEQF
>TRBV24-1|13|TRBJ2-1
ATSGRGLKGNEQF
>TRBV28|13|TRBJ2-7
ASSFLGVGAYEQY
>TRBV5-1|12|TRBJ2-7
ASSRQGEGYEQY
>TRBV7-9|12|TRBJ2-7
ASSPWDTGHEQY